This TCR beta chain was sequenced for a study of long-term antiretroviral therapy in people with HIV. Study conclusions and caveats: Blood dates from the mid-2000s to the late 2010s, possibly under older ART regimens.

Germline assignment: CDR1 SQVTM and CDR2 ANQGSEA. The length of the CDR3 is 17 residues. V lost 1 base and J lost 2; bases outside the gene matches: 7. The run of the v3.0 immunoSEQ assay was at survey level. Only in-frame clones appear in the TCRdb table, and some are missing; sequencing was by immunoSEQ multiplex PCR. The sample gives some 14,000 clones, more than 75% of which show up once; around 30% is in the top ten. Each participant with HIV received care in the United States. A word on this clone: The antigen remains unidentified.

This sequence was found in a man in his forties with HIV. The specimen comprised unsorted PBMCs, sampled 3.1 years after starting antiretroviral therapy. This chain joins TRBV29-1 and TRBJ2-3, with 12 positions matching TRBD2. Here the CDR3 DNA reads TGCAGCGTTGAAGGCAAGGGACTAGCGGGTTACACAGATACGCAGTATTTT. It specifies CSVEGKGLAGYTDTQYF.